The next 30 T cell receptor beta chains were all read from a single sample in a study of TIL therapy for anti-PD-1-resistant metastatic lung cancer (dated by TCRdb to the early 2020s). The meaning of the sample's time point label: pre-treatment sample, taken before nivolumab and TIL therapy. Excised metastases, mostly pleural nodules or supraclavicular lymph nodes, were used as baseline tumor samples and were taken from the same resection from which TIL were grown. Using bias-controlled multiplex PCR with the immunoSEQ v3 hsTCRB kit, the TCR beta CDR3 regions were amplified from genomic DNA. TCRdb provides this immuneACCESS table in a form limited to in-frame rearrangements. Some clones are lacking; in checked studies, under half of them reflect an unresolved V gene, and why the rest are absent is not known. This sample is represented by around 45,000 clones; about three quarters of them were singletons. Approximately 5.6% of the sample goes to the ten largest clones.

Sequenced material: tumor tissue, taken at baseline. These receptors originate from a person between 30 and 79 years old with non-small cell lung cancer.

CDR3 residues: CASSFSGQETQYF. The CDR3 nucleotides read TGTGCCAGCAGTTTTTCCGGCCAAGAGACCCAGTACTTC. V is TRBV27 and J is TRBJ2-5; D gene uncertain. V dropped 3 bases and J dropped 1 base, with 6 bases sitting between them. The germline gives CDR1 MNHEY, CDR2 SMNVEV (reference sequence). The length of the CDR3 is 13 residues.

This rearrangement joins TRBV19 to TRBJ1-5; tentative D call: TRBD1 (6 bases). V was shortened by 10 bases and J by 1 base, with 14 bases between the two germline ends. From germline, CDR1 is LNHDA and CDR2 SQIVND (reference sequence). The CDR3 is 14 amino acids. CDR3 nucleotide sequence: TGTGCCACCCTTGGGACAACGAGCAATCAGCCCCAGCATTTT. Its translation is CATLGTTSNQPQHF.

The CDR3 bases are TGTGCCAGCAGTCCGGGACAGACGAACACTGAAGCTTTCTTT. The encoded protein is CASSPGQTNTEAFF. The chain links TRBV28 to TRBJ1-1; 7 bases match TRBD1. After removal of 5 bases from V and 1 base from J, the junction contained 4 bases not matched to a gene. CDR3 length: 14 amino acids. Germline-derived CDR1 and CDR2 are MDHEN and SYDVKM.

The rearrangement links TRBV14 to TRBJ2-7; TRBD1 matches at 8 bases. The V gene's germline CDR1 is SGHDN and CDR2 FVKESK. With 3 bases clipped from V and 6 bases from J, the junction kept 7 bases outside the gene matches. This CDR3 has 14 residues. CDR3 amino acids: CASSHAQGAFEQYF. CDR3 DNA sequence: TGTGCCAGCAGCCATGCCCAGGGGGCTTTCGAGCAGTACTTC.

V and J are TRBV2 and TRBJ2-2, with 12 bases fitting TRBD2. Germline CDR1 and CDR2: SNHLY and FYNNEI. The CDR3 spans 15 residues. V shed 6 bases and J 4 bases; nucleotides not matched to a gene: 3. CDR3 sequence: CASRLTSGSTGELFF. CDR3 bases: TGTGCCAGCAGACTGACTAGCGGGAGCACCGGGGAGCTGTTTTTT.

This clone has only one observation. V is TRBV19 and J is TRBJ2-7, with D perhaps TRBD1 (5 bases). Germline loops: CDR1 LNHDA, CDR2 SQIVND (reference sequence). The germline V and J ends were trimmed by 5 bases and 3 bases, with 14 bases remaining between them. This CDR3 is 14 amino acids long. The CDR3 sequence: CASSARERSYEQYF. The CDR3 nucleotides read TGTGCCAGTAGTGCCAGGGAACGGAGCTACGAGCAGTACTTC.

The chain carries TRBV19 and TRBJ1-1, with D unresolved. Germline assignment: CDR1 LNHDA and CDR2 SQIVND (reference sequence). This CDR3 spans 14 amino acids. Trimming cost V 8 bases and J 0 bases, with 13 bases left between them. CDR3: CASGPNLMNTEAFF. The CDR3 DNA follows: TGTGCCAGTGGCCCTAACCTGATGAACACTGAAGCTTTCTTT.

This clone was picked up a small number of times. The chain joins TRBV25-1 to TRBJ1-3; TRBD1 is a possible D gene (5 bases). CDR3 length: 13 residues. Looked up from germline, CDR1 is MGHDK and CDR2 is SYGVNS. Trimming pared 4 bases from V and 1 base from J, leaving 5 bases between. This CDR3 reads CASSAGSGNTIYF. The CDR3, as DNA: TGTGCCAGCAGTGCAGGGTCTGGAAACACCATATATTTT. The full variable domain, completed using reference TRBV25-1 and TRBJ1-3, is EADIYQTPRYLVIGTGKKITLECSQTMGHDKMYWYQQDPGMELHLIHYSYGVNSTEKGDLSSESTVSRIRTEHFPLTLESARPSHTSQYLCASSAGSGNTIYFGEGSWLTVV.

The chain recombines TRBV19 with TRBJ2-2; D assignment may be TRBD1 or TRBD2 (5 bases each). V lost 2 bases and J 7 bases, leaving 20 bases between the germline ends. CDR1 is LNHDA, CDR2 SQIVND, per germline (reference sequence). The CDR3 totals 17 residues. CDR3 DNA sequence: TGTGCCAGTAGTATAACCGGGGCGGGTTACGGAAACGGGGAGCTGTTTTTT. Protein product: CASSITGAGYGNGELFF. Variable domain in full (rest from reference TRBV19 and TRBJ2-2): DGGITQSPKYLFRKEGQNVTLSCEQNLNHDAMYWYRQDPGQGLRLIYYSQIVNDFQKGDIAEGYSVSREKKESFPLTVTSAQKNPTAFYLCASSITGAGYGNGELFFGEGSRLTVL.

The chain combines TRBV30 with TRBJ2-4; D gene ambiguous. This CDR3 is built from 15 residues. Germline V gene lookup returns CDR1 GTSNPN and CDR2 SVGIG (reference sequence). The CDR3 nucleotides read TGTGCTTCGCTCGGACGTAGACTAGCCAAAAACATTCAGTACTTC. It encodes CASLGRRLAKNIQYF.

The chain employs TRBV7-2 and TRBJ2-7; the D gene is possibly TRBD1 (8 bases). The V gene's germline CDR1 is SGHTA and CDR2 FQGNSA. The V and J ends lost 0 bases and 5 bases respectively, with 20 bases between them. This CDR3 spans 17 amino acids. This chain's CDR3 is CASSLAVYLQGGNEQYF. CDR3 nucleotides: TGTGCCAGCAGCTTAGCGGTGTATTTACAGGGGGGGAACGAGCAGTACTTC.

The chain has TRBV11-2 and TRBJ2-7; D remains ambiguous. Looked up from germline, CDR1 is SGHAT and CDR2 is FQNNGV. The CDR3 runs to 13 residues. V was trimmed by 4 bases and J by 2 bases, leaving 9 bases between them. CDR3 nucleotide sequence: TGTGCCAGCAGCTCCGGTCTCCCCTACGAGCAGTACTTC. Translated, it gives CASSSGLPYEQYF.

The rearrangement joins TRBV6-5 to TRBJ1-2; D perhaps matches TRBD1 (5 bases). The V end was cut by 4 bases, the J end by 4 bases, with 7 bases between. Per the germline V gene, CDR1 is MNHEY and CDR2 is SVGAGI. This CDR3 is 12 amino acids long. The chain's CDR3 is CASSSGSYGYTF. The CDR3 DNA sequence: TGTGCCAGCAGTTCAGGGAGCTATGGCTACACCTTC.

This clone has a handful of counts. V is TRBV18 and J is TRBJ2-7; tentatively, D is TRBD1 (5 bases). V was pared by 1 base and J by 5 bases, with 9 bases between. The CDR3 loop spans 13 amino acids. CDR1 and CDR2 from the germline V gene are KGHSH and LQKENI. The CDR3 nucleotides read TGTGCCAGCTCACCACGTCAGGGTGACGAGCAGTACTTC. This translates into CASSPRQGDEQYF.

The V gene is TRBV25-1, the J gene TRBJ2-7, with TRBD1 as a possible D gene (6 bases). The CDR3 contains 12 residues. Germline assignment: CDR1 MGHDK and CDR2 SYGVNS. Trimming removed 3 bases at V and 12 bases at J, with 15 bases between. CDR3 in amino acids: CASSDSGARLYF. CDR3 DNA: TGTGCCAGCAGTGATTCAGGGGCTAGGCTGTACTTC.

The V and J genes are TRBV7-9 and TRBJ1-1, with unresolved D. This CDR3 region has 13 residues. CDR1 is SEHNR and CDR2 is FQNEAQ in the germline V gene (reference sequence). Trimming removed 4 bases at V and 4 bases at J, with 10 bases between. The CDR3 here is CASSSMGSTEAFF. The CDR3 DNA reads TGTGCCAGCAGCTCAATGGGGAGCACTGAAGCTTTCTTT.

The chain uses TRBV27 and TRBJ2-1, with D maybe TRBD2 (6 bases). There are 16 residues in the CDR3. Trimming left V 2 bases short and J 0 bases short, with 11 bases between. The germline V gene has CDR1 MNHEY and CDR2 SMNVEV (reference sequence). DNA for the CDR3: TGTGCCAGCAGTTTAGCGGCGGGAAGCTCCTACAATGAGCAGTTCTTC. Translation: CASSLAAGSSYNEQFF.

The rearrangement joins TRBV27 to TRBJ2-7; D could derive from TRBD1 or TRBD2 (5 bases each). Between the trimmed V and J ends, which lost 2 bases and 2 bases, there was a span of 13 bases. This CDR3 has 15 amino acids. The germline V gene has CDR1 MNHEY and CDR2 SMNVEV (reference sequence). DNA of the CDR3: TGTGCCAGCAGTTTAGCCGGCCAGGGACCCTACGAGCAGTACTTC. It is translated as CASSLAGQGPYEQYF.

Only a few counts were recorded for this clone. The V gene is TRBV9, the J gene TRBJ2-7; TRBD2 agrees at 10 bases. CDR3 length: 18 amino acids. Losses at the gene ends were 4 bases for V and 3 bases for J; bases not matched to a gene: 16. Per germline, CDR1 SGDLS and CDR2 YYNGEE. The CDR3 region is CASSPQGSGGAGGYEQYF. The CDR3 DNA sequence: TGTGCCAGCAGCCCTCAGGGAAGCGGGGGGGCTGGAGGCTACGAGCAGTACTTC.

In nucleotides, the CDR3 is TGTGCCAGCAGCCGGGAGCGGGGCCCCGTCTACGAGCAGTACTTC. Its protein is CASSRERGPVYEQYF. The chain employs TRBV28 and TRBJ2-7; 7 bases align to TRBD2. Per the germline V gene, CDR1 is MDHEN and CDR2 is SYDVKM. J gave up 3 bases and V 6 bases, and 11 bases lay outside the gene matches. This CDR3 contains 15 residues.

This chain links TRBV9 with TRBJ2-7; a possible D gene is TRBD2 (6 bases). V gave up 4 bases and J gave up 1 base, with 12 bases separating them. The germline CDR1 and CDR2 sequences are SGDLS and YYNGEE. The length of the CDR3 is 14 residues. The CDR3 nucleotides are TGTGCCAGCAGCCCTAGCGTGCAATCCTACGAGCAGTACTTC. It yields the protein CASSPSVQSYEQYF.

In DNA form, the CDR3 reads TGTGCCAGCAGCTTACTCTCTAGGGGGGGGACCACAGATACGCAGTATTTT. Translating gives CASSLLSRGGTTDTQYF. V is TRBV11-2 and J is TRBJ2-3; a possible D gene is TRBD2 (7 bases). CDR1 and CDR2 (germline): SGHAT, FQNNGV. Between the trimmed V and J ends, which lost 2 bases and 2 bases, there was a span of 17 bases. The CDR3 extends over 17 amino acids.

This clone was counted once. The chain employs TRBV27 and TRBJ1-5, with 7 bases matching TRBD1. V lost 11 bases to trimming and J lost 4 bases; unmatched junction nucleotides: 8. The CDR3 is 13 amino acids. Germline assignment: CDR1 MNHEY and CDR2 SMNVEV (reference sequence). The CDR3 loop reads CASFPRGNQPQHF. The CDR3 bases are TGTGCCTCCTTCCCCAGGGGGAATCAGCCCCAGCATTTT.

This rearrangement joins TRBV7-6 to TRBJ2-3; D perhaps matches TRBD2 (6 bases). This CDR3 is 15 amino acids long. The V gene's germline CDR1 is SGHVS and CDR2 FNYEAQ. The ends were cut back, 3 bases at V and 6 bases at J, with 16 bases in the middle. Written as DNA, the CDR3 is TGTGCCAGCAGCTTTAGACGCGGGGTCGGGGATACGCAGTATTTT. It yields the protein CASSFRRGVGDTQYF.

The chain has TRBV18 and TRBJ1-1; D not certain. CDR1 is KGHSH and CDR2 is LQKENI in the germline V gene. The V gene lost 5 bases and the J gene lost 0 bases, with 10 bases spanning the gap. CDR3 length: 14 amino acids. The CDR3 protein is CASSASQVNTEAFF. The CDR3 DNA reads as TGTGCCAGCTCAGCATCTCAGGTGAACACTGAAGCTTTCTTT.

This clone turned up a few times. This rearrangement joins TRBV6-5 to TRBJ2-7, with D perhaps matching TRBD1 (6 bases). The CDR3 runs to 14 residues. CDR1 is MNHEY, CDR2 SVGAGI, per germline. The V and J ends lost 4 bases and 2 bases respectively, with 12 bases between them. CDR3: CASSSDRPPYEQYF. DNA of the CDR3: TGTGCCAGCAGTTCTGACAGGCCTCCCTACGAGCAGTACTTC.

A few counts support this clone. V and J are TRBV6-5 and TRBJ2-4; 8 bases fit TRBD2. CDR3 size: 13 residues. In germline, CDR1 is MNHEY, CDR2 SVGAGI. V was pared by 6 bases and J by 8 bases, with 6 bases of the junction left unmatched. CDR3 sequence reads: CASRLPGGDIQYF. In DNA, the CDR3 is TGTGCCAGCAGACTCCCCGGGGGGGACATTCAGTACTTC.

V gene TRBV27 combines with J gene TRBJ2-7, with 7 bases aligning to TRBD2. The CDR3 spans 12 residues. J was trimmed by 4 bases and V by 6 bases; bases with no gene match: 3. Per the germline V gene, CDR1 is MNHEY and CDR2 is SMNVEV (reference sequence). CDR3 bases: TGTGCCAGCAGCGGCGGGGGATACGAGCAGTACTTC. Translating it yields CASSGGGYEQYF.

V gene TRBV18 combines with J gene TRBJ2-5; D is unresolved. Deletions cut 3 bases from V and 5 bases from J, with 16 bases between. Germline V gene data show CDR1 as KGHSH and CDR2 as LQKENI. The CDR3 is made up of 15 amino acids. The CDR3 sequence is CASSPFPGYLETQYF. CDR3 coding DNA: TGTGCCAGCTCACCCTTTCCCGGTTACTTGGAGACCCAGTACTTC.

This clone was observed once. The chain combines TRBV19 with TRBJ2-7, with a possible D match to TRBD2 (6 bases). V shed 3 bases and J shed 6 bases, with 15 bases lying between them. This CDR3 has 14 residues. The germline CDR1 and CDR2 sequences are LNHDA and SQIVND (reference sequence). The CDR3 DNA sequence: TGTGCCAGTAGTATGGCGGGGTTACTCGGCGAGCAGTACTTC. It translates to CASSMAGLLGEQYF.